This TCR beta chain was captured in a study of Graves' ophthalmopathy and Graves' hyperthyroidism. General observations from the study: Using 13 signatures, a model distinguished ophthalmopathy from stable hyperthyroidism, reaching around 86% sensitivity and about 81% specificity. Blood also harbored most expanded thyroid clonotypes above 0.001 frequency.

CDR3 regions of TCR beta were amplified from RNA transcripts. The authors performed first-round RT-PCR with HTBI primers and then a second-round multiplex PCR. TCRdb redid the calling of the multiplex PCR reads with MiXCR, one entry per CDR3 protein. This sample has approximately 160,000 distinct CDR3 sequences, with less than 45% found just once. Additional autoimmune diseases, uncontrolled infections, pregnancy or lactation disqualified patients. Diagnostic conclusions were grounded in clinical symptoms, serum thyroxine, TRAb, thyroid ultrasound and orbital computed tomography. This clonotype was detected ten times or more. Its target is not known. CDR1 DFQATT and CDR2 SNEGSKA come from the germline V gene (reference sequence). V trimming: 6 bases; J trimming: 8 bases; junction bases outside the gene matches: 13. The CDR3 is 15 amino acids.

The rearrangement uses TRBV20-1 and TRBJ1-2; 12 bases line up with TRBD1. The TCR sequence derives from a woman between 35 and 50 years old with Graves' ophthalmopathy. Material for sequencing was peripheral blood. Here the CDR3 reads CSAPTPGQGAEGYTF. Here the CDR3 DNA reads TGCAGTGCGCCTACGCCGGGACAGGGGGCGGAAGGCTACACCTTC.